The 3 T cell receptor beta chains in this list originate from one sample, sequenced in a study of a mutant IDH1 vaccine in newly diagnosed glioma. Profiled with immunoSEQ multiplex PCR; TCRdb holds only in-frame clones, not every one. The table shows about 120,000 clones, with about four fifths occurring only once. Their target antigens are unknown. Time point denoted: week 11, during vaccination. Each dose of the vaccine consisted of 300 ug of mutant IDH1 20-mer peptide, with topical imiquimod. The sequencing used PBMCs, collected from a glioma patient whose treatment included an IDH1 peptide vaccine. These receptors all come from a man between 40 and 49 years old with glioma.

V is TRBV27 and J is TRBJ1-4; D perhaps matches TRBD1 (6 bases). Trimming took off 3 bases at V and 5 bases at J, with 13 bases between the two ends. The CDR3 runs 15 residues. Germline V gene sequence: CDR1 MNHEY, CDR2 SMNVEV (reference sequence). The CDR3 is CASSFQGRRNEKLFF. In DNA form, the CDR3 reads TGTGCCAGCAGTTTCCAGGGGAGGAGAAATGAAAAACTGTTTTTT.

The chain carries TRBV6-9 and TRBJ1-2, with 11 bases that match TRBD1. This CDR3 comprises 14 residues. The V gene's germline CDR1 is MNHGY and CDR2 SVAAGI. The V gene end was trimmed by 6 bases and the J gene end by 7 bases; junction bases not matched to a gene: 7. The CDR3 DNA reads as TGTGCCAGCAGCTGGGACAGGGGGTGGGGTGGCTACACCTTC. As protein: CASSWDRGWGGYTF.

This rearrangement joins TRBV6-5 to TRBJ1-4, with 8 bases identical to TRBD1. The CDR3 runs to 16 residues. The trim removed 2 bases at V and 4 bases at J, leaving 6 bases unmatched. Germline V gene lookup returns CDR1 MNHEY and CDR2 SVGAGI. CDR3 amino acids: CASSYGTGGINEKLFF. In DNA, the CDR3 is TGTGCCAGCAGTTACGGAACAGGGGGTATTAATGAAAAACTGTTTTTT.